The present T cell receptor (beta chain) was sequenced within a study of identical twins. Study-wide results and limits: Models underestimated how often monozygotic twins shared out-of-frame TCR alpha.

Deletions cut 0 bases from V and 5 bases from J, with 14 bases between. The CDR3 has 15 residues. CDR1 SGDLS and CDR2 YYNGEE come from the germline V gene. TCRdb re-derived calls from the 5' RACE reads in MiXCR, one entry per CDR3 protein. The sample includes a few hundred thousand distinct CDR3 sequences, approximately 16% of them seen just once. This clonotype turned up a few times. Its antigen is unidentified. There were only healthy Caucasians among the donors. The same data also went into a second study, on yellow fever vaccine responses in identical twins. That study adds: Twins' vaccine T cell responses reportedly seemed partly convergent and partly personalized.

The sequence came from a woman aged 18 to 35 in good health. The sample was CD4+ T cells sorted from blood. The gene calls are TRBV9 and TRBJ1-1; the D is unclear. The CDR3 here is CASSVGGLQWTEAFF. The CDR3 DNA follows: TGTGCCAGCAGCGTAGGAGGTCTGCAATGGACTGAAGCTTTCTTT.